A single T cell receptor (beta chain) is shown here with its context. This clone came up a few times. What this receptor recognizes is not known. The input lacks base qualities; no much larger clone sits a single base away. The entry originates in a study of blood T cell repertoires in COVID-19 (dated by TCRdb to about 2020). For context, the study as a whole: Samples from collaborators originated in the United States, Italy and Spain and spanned both the acute and convalescent phases of COVID-19. HLA class I and class II types, where available, came from metadata supplied by the sample provider rather than from assay-based typing. The prospective study material was composed of cDNA or gDNA derived from T cells, B-cell-depleted T cells, or PBMCs. The samples were drawn from the first 160 participants of the ongoing ImmuneRACE study and from 1,254 subjects provided by 6 global collaborators. Deeply sampled blood TCRbeta repertoires from subjects exposed to, actively infected with, or recovered from COVID-19 were included in the dataset. A freely available public database, intended as a resource for researchers studying the immune response to SARS-CoV-2, is where the repertoires were released. The sample metadata nearly always contained a de-identified subject ID, COVID-19 status, age in years and sex. Summary of the overall study and its limitations: Clinical and demographic metadata were provided uncurated, with the amount varying by source and participant.

In the germline V gene, CDR1 corresponds to SGHRS and CDR2 to YFSETQ. From the cysteine up to the phenylalanine, the CDR3 has a length of 14 residues. The CDR3 DNA has 42 bases and is translated from base 1. The V end loses 0 bases and the J end loses 10 bases, and a stretch of 11 bases separates them. Another Seattle source contributed samples from volunteer blood donors who had recovered from COVID-19. The collaborating institutions used their own protocols to collect whole blood in K2EDTA tubes. For TCRbeta analysis, collaborators shipped samples in one of three forms: frozen whole blood, isolated PBMCs, or DNA extracted from either of those sample types. The immunoSEQ Assay, a bias-controlled multiplex PCR, was used to amplify TCRbeta CDR3 regions from genomic DNA. In the authors' own workflow: Nucleated cell counts per sample were estimated from amplification of reference gene primers within the assay. To quantify the absolute abundance of each unique TCRbeta CDR3 rearrangement, sequence reads were collapsed and filtered. For each sample, productive Simpson clonality was calculated by taking the square root of Simpson's diversity index across productive rearrangements. TCRdb holds this immuneACCESS table with in-frame rearrangements only. Some clones are missing; in checked studies, unresolved V genes explain under half, and the rest has no known cause. From that table come the V and J calls and clone size; the DNA was used to work out D and trimming. The sample includes under 250,000 clones, with 89% observed a single time. Of the sample, 6.5% falls within the top ten clones.

This receptor was taken from a man aged 60 to 69 who had recovered from COVID-19. Sequencing used peripheral blood. The chain is encoded by TRBV5-1 joined to TRBJ1-6; the D segment could be TRBD1, given 6 matching bases. The CDR3 region: CASSLDQGRSPLHF. The DNA sequence reads TGCGCCAGCAGCTTGGATCAGGGGAGATCACCCCTCCACTTT. With the portions outside the CDR3 filled from the reference TRBV5-1 and TRBJ1-6 genes, the complete variable region becomes KAGVTQTPRYLIKTRGQQVTLSCSPISGHRSVSWYQQTPGQGLQFLFEYFSETQRNKGNFPGRFSGRQFSNSRSEMNVSTLELGDSALYLCASSLDQGRSPLHFGNGTRLTVT.